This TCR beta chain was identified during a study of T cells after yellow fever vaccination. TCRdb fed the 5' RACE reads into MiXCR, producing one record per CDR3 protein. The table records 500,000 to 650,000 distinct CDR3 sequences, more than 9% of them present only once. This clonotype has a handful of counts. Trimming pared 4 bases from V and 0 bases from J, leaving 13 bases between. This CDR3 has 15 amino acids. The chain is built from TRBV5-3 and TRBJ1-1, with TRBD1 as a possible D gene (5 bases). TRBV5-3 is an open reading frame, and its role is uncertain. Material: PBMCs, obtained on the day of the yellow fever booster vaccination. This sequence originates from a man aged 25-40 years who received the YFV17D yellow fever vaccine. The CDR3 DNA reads TGTGCCAGAAGCCTTCAACAGGTCTTGAACACTGAAGCTTTCTTT. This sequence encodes CARSLQQVLNTEAFF.